This record concerns one T cell receptor (beta chain) sequence. The RNA input was about 0.5 to 1 ug, and it was reverse transcribed with random hexamers. Across 54 Vbeta and 13 Jbeta, TCR beta CDR3 was amplified with immunoSEQ multiplex PCR. Each CDR3 protein gets one entry after TCRdb re-called the immunoSEQ multiplex PCR reads with MiXCR. The sample holds some 300,000 distinct CDR3 sequences, roughly 81% seen once. CDR3 length equals 13 residues. CDR1 is MNHEY and CDR2 is SMNVEV in the germline V gene (reference sequence). The V end was cut by 3 bases, the J end by 3 bases, with 9 bases between. This record belongs to a study of CD8 T cells in Susac syndrome.

Source material: CD8+ T cells from PBMCs. The genes are TRBV27 and TRBJ2-7; D unclear. This TCR was recovered from a human donor with multiple sclerosis. The CDR3 protein is CASSLYSDYEQYF. The CDR3 nucleotides are TGTGCCAGCAGTTTGTACAGTGACTACGAGCAGTACTTC.